The 19 T cell receptor beta chains below come from one sample, sequenced in a study of T cells after yellow fever vaccination. A single record per CDR3 protein comes from TCRdb applying MiXCR to the 5' RACE reads. Of about 30,000 distinct CDR3 sequences listed, 5% were seen once; the top ten hold over 40%. The source was CD8+ T cells sorted from PBMCs, collected 10 days after the yellow fever booster vaccination. Receptor source: a young man who received the YFV17D yellow fever vaccine.

Many counts were recorded for this clonotype. CDR3 residues: CASSAGQGGLNEQYF. CDR3 nucleotide sequence: TGTGCCAGCAGCGCAGGACAGGGAGGTCTCAACGAGCAGTACTTC. The J gene is TRBJ2-7, the V gene TRBV9; 8 positions agree with TRBD1. The CDR3 is 15 residues long. CDR1 and CDR2 (germline): SGDLS, YYNGEE. V dropped 3 bases and J dropped 5; count of bases not matched to a gene: 10.

This clonotype appeared many times. The V and J genes are TRBV27 and TRBJ2-1; 9 bases line up with TRBD2. This CDR3 contains 16 residues. Germline V gene data show CDR1 as MNHEY and CDR2 as SMNVEV (reference sequence). V gave up 3 bases and J gave up 4 bases; unmatched junction bases: 7. The CDR3 DNA reads as TGTGCCAGCAGTTTTTTAGCGGGAGTTCTTTACAATGAGCAGTTCTTC. This codes for CASSFLAGVLYNEQFF.

Ten or more counts support this clonotype. The chain carries TRBV12-3 or TRBV12-4 and TRBJ2-3; D not certain. Trimming took 2 bases from V and 4 from J, leaving 10 bases between them. This CDR3 is 14 amino acids long. In DNA form, the CDR3 reads TGTGCCAGCAGTTTATACGGCAGGCCAGATACGCAGTATTTT. Translating gives CASSLYGRPDTQYF.

Many counts were recorded for this clonotype. This rearrangement joins TRBV6-5 to TRBJ2-5; TRBD1 agrees at 8 bases. The CDR3 sequence is 16 residues long. Trimming removed 0 bases from V and 5 bases from J; junction bases left unmatched: 8. Germline V gene lookup returns CDR1 MNHEY and CDR2 SVGAGI. DNA of the CDR3: TGTGCCAGCAGTTACTCCTGGAATGGGGACAGGGAGACCCAGTACTTC. Its protein product is CASSYSWNGDRETQYF.

This clonotype was detected many times. The chain recombines TRBV7-6 with TRBJ2-3, with TRBD2 matching 8 bases. J was trimmed by 1 base and V by 5 bases; bases with no gene match: 2. CDR3 length: 14 residues. Germline V gene data show CDR1 as SGHVS and CDR2 as FNYEAQ. The CDR3 loop reads CASSPAGGTDTQYF. CDR3 DNA: TGTGCCAGCAGCCCAGCGGGGGGCACAGATACGCAGTATTTT.

Comment on this clonotype: This may be a read error: a much more frequent sequence differs by one nucleotide. The V gene is TRBV11-2, the J gene TRBJ2-1, with D hard to call. Germline V gives CDR1 SGHAT, CDR2 FQNNGV. The V end was cut by 0 bases, the J end by 11 bases, with 11 bases between. The CDR3 extends over 13 amino acids. The CDR3 coding sequence is TGTGCCAGCAGCTTAGACGGTCTGACTCAGCAGTTCTTC. Translation gives CASSLDGLTQQFF.

This clonotype was counted at least ten times. The genes are TRBV20-1 and TRBJ2-7; D possibly matches TRBD1 or TRBD2 (5 bases each). The CDR3 is 13 amino acids. With 3 bases removed from V and 1 base from J, the gap between germline ends came to 10 bases. Looked up from germline, CDR1 is DFQATT and CDR2 is SNEGSKA (reference sequence). In DNA form, the CDR3 reads TGCAGTGCTAGTGGGGACGTATCCTACGAGCAGTACTTC. Protein sequence: CSASGDVSYEQYF.

This clonotype was counted many times. This chain joins TRBV3-1 and TRBJ2-5; 7 positions match TRBD1. V gave up 4 bases and J gave up 6 bases; unmatched junction bases: 8. Germline-derived CDR1 and CDR2 are LGHDT and YNNKEL (reference sequence). This CDR3 is 14 amino acids long. The CDR3 sequence: CASSPQGDSKTQYF. The CDR3 DNA is TGTGCCAGCAGCCCCCAGGGGGATTCAAAGACCCAGTACTTC.

This clonotype has ten or more counts. The J gene is TRBJ2-1, the V gene TRBV10-3; 9 bases are shared with TRBD2. CDR1 ENHRY and CDR2 SYGVKD come from the germline V gene. This CDR3 region has 15 residues. V gave up 0 bases and J gave up 5 bases; unmatched junction bases: 2. The CDR3 DNA follows: TGTGCCATCAGTGAGTCCGGGACTAGCAACAATGAGCAGTTCTTC. Translating it yields CAISESGTSNNEQFF.

This clonotype was detected many times. This chain links TRBV4-1 with TRBJ2-1; maybe TRBD1 (5 bases). The CDR3 has 14 amino acids. Germline V gene data show CDR1 as MGHRA and CDR2 as YSYEKL. The V gene lost 3 bases and the J gene lost 7 bases, with 13 bases spanning the gap. The CDR3, as DNA: TGCGCCAGCAGCCAGGTCCGATCAGGGAATGAGCAGTTCTTC. Its protein product is CASSQVRSGNEQFF.

In its sample, this clonotype was seen many times. The J gene is TRBJ2-3, the V gene TRBV15; 11 bases are a match to TRBD1. Losses at the gene ends were 8 bases for V and 3 bases for J; bases not matched to a gene: 7. The CDR3 length is 15 residues. Germline V CDR1 and CDR2: LNHNV, YYDKDF (reference sequence). CDR3 DNA sequence: TGTGCCACCTCCGGGACAGGGGGGTTTACAGATACGCAGTATTTT. Its translation is CATSGTGGFTDTQYF.

The chain couples TRBV6-2 or TRBV6-3 to TRBJ2-7; no firm D call. Looked up from germline, CDR1 is MNHEY and CDR2 is SVGEGT. V lost 3 bases to trimming and J lost 3 bases, with 6 bases between them. This CDR3 contains 12 residues. The CDR3 bases are TGTGCCAGCAGTTATGACGGCTACGAGCAGTACTTC. Translating gives CASSYDGYEQYF.

V and J are TRBV11-2 and TRBJ2-7; D is uncertain. Looked up from germline, CDR1 is SGHAT and CDR2 is FQNNGV. The CDR3 has 15 amino acids. V was trimmed by 0 bases and J by 2 bases, leaving 11 bases between them. CDR3: CASSLDPLGPYEQYF. As DNA, the CDR3 is TGTGCCAGCAGCTTAGATCCCCTCGGCCCCTACGAGCAGTACTTC.

There are many counts of this clonotype. This rearrangement joins TRBV29-1 to TRBJ2-2, with D tentatively TRBD1 or TRBD2 (5 bases each). This CDR3 has 13 residues. The germline V gene has CDR1 SQVTM and CDR2 ANQGSEA. V lost 5 bases to trimming and J lost 6 bases, with 13 bases between them. CDR3: CSVPLLGAGELFF. The CDR3 DNA reads TGCAGCGTTCCCCTCTTGGGGGCCGGGGAGCTGTTTTTT.

In its sample, this clonotype was seen many times. The chain employs TRBV5-1 and TRBJ1-1; TRBD1 aligns across 11 bases. Germline CDR1 and CDR2: SGHRS and YFSETQ. Trimming cost V 2 bases and J 7 bases; bases outside gene matches: 7. This CDR3 is 15 amino acids long. CDR3: CASSFTGQGAVEAFF. The CDR3, as DNA: TGCGCCAGCAGCTTCACCGGACAGGGGGCGGTTGAAGCTTTCTTT.

This clonotype has a count of ten or more. This sequence joins TRBV6-5 and TRBJ2-2; D perhaps matches TRBD2 (6 bases). Germline V CDR1 and CDR2: MNHEY, SVGAGI. Trimming cost V 5 bases and J 6 bases, with 10 bases left between them. The CDR3 extends over 13 amino acids. CDR3 loop: CASSRTGAGELFF. The DNA of the CDR3 is TGTGCCAGCAGTCGGACGGGAGCCGGGGAGCTGTTTTTT.

This clonotype was detected many times. This chain links TRBV7-3 with TRBJ2-1; D may be TRBD1 or TRBD2 (5 bases each). Trimming left V 2 bases short and J 5 bases short, with 13 bases between. CDR3 length equals 15 residues. Germline V CDR1 and CDR2: SGHTA, FQGTGA. The CDR3 spells CASSLYWDPNNEQFF. The CDR3 nucleotides are TGTGCCAGCAGCTTATATTGGGACCCCAACAATGAGCAGTTCTTC.

This clonotype was seen ten or more times. CDR3 DNA: TGTGCCAGCCAGTTTGGGGGTACCGGGGAGCTGTTTTTT. Its translation: CASQFGGTGELFF. The chain is built from TRBV27 and TRBJ2-2, with D perhaps being TRBD1 or TRBD2 (5 bases each). Germline V gene sequence: CDR1 MNHEY, CDR2 SMNVEV (reference sequence). V was shortened by 8 bases and J by 5 bases, with 12 bases between the two germline ends. This CDR3 is 13 amino acids long.

This clonotype was found many times. The J gene is TRBJ1-1, the V gene TRBV19; D gene uncertain. V was pared by 5 bases and J by 4 bases, with 14 bases between. From germline, CDR1 is LNHDA and CDR2 SQIVND (reference sequence). This CDR3 is 14 amino acids long. The CDR3 spells CASSQEGTGTEAFF. DNA of the CDR3: TGTGCCAGTAGTCAGGAGGGTACGGGCACTGAAGCTTTCTTT. Filled out from reference TRBV19 and TRBJ1-1, the complete variable domain reads DGGITQSPKYLFRKEGQNVTLSCEQNLNHDAMYWYRQDPGQGLRLIYYSQIVNDFQKGDIAEGYSVSREKKESFPLTVTSAQKNPTAFYLCASSQEGTGTEAFFGQGTRLTVV.